This T cell receptor beta chain came from a study of response to subunit inactivated influenza vaccine. This CDR3 spans 14 amino acids. Germline V gives CDR1 DFQATT, CDR2 SNEGSKA (reference sequence). The V and J ends lost 0 bases and 0 bases respectively, with 5 bases between them. This clonotype was seen a handful of times. TCRdb itself ran the RT-PCR reads through MiXCR, one entry per CDR3 protein. The sample includes more than 250,000 distinct CDR3 sequences, 21% of them seen just once. This clonotype was obtained from a man aged 50 to 69 who received an inactivated influenza vaccine. The genes are TRBV20-1 and TRBJ1-4; D gene unclear. The sample here was PBMCs from blood, taken 21 months after vaccination. The CDR3, as DNA: TGCAGTGCTAGAGAGGGTGCAACTAATGAAAAACTGTTTTTT. This gives the protein CSAREGATNEKLFF.